The 27 T cell receptor beta chains below were found in one sample sequenced in a study of cytomegalovirus exposure and HLA in healthy donors. The PCR made use of 60 Vbeta and 13 Jbeta primers. Profiled with immunoSEQ multiplex PCR; TCRdb holds only in-frame clones, not every one. Of approximately 150,000 clones listed, approximately 80% were seen once; the top ten hold 4% to 4.5%. Sequencing used PBMCs. All receptors derive from a woman aged 40 to 50 in good health and CMV-seropositive.

There are a few counts of this clone. This chain links TRBV5-4 with TRBJ1-1; maybe TRBD1 (5 bases). The germline V gene has CDR1 SGHNT and CDR2 YYREEE (reference sequence). Trimming removed 0 bases at V and 3 bases at J, with 9 bases between. This CDR3 comprises 14 residues. CDR3 DNA sequence: TGTGCCAGCAGCTTGGCCTGGGGGGACACTGAAGCTTTCTTT. This gives the protein CASSLAWGDTEAFF. Looking up the rest from reference TRBV5-4 and TRBJ1-1 gives the full variable domain: ETGVTQSPTHLIKTRGQQVTLRCSSQSGHNTVSWYQQALGQGPQFIFQYYREEENGRGNFPPRFSGLQFPNYSSELNVNALELDDSALYLCASSLAWGDTEAFFGQGTRLTVV.

The genes are TRBV6-6 and TRBJ2-7; D unresolved. The germline V gene has CDR1 MNHNY and CDR2 SVGAGI (reference sequence). The CDR3 consists of 12 residues. Trimming removed 6 bases at V and 2 bases at J, with 8 bases between. CDR3 DNA sequence: TGTGCCAGCAGCTTAACTACCTACGAGCAGTACTTC. Its translation is CASSLTTYEQYF.

The rearrangement uses TRBV5-6 and TRBJ2-5; D possibly corresponds to TRBD1 (6 bases). Germline assignment: CDR1 SGHDT and CDR2 YYEEEE. The CDR3 extends over 16 amino acids. Trimming pared 4 bases from V and 2 bases from J, leaving 18 bases between. CDR3 in amino acids: CASSPYLPGQQETQYF. In DNA form, the CDR3 reads TGTGCCAGCAGCCCCTATTTACCGGGACAACAAGAGACCCAGTACTTC.

This chain connects TRBV27 to TRBJ2-2, with 9 bases fitting TRBD2. The V gene's germline CDR1 is MNHEY and CDR2 SMNVEV (reference sequence). The V and J ends lost 0 bases and 0 bases, in that order; junction bases with no gene match: 5. The CDR3 has 18 residues. The CDR3 bases are TGTGCCAGCAGTTTATCGTCAAGCGGGGGGCCGAACACCGGGGAGCTGTTTTTT. It codes for CASSLSSSGGPNTGELFF.

The chain recombines TRBV11-2 with TRBJ2-3, with 8 positions matching TRBD1. There are 16 residues in the CDR3. Germline loops: CDR1 SGHAT, CDR2 FQNNGV. V shed 1 base and J 0 bases; nucleotides not matched to a gene: 3. CDR3 region: CASSLGRGRSTDTQYF. The DNA of the CDR3 is TGTGCCAGCAGCTTAGGCAGGGGGCGGAGCACAGATACGCAGTATTTT.

This clone turned up a few times. The chain is built from TRBV9 and TRBJ2-3, with 9 bases identical to TRBD1. Germline V CDR1 and CDR2: SGDLS, YYNGEE. V was pared by 4 bases and J by 3 bases, with 12 bases of the junction left unmatched. This CDR3 is 17 amino acids long. In DNA, the CDR3 is TGTGCCAGCAGCCACCAGCAATGGACAGGGGATACAGATACGCAGTATTTT. This codes for CASSHQQWTGDTDTQYF.

The J gene is TRBJ2-7, the V gene TRBV19, with D uncertain. CDR3 size: 14 residues. CDR1 LNHDA and CDR2 SQIVND come from the germline V gene (reference sequence). V dropped 1 base and J dropped 3 bases, with 10 bases sitting between them. The CDR3 loop is CASSIGGLYYEQYF. The CDR3 nucleotides are TGTGCCAGTAGTATAGGTGGCTTGTACTACGAGCAGTACTTC.

The chain is built from TRBV6-6 and TRBJ2-1, with 9 bases that match TRBD1. Trimming cost V 7 bases and J 3 bases; bases outside gene matches: 10. The CDR3 runs 16 residues. The germline V gene encodes CDR1 MNHNY and CDR2 SVGAGI (reference sequence). The CDR3 sequence is CASTSKDRGGYNEQFF. The CDR3 DNA follows: TGTGCCAGCACTTCCAAGGACAGGGGAGGCTACAATGAGCAGTTCTTC.

The chain employs TRBV6-1 and TRBJ2-7, with D possibly TRBD1 on 6 matching bases. This CDR3 is 16 amino acids long. Germline lookup yields CDR1 MNHNS and CDR2 SASEGT. V was shortened by 1 base and J by 4 bases, with 17 bases between the two germline ends. CDR3 DNA sequence: TGTGCCAGCAGTGAAGTGGGGGCCGTTGGCATATACGAGCAGTACTTC. It encodes CASSEVGAVGIYEQYF.

The CDR3 spells CASIQTSGRSYEQYF. The DNA for the CDR3 is TGTGCCAGCATCCAGACTAGCGGGAGATCCTACGAGCAGTACTTC. This chain joins TRBV2 and TRBJ2-7; TRBD2 matches 12 bases. Germline CDR1 is SNHLY and CDR2 is FYNNEI. J lost 1 base, V lost 7 bases, and 5 bases had no gene match. The CDR3 is made up of 15 amino acids. Full variable domain (missing parts from reference TRBV2 and TRBJ2-7): EPEVTQTPSHQVTQMGQEVILRCVPISNHLYFYWYRQILGQKVEFLVSFYNNEISEKSEIFDDQFSVERPDGSNFTLKIRSTKLEDSAMYFCASIQTSGRSYEQYFGPGTRLTVT.

This chain uses TRBV6-5 with TRBJ2-5; 8 bases map to TRBD2. The DNA end is a closer match to TRBJ2-7, so the J assignment may be wrong. The length of the CDR3 is 13 residues. Germline CDR1 MNHEY, CDR2 SVGAGI. This CDR3 is CASSLAGKDEQYF. CDR3 sequence (DNA): TGTGCCAGCAGTTTAGCGGGGAAGGACGAGCAGTACTTC.

The V and J genes are TRBV5-1 and TRBJ1-1; 12 bases are a match to TRBD1. Germline V gives CDR1 SGHRS, CDR2 YFSETQ. After removal of 0 bases from V and 6 bases from J, the junction contained 6 bases not matched to a gene. This CDR3 region has 16 residues. The CDR3 DNA follows: TGCGCCAGCAGCTTGGGGGGACAGGGGGCGCAGTCTGAAGCTTTCTTT. Translated, it gives CASSLGGQGAQSEAFF.

The CDR3 loop is CASARQGAYEQYF. CDR3 nucleotides: TGTGCCAGCGCGCGACAGGGGGCTTACGAGCAGTACTTC. The V and J genes are TRBV2 and TRBJ2-7, with 10 bases matching TRBD1. The junction had 5 bases not matched to a gene; V was cut back by 8 bases and J by 4 bases. The CDR3 runs 13 residues. Germline assignment: CDR1 SNHLY and CDR2 FYNNEI.

The rearrangement links TRBV9 to TRBJ2-1; 7 bases map to TRBD1. The V and J ends lost 3 bases and 7 bases, in that order; junction bases with no gene match: 4. Germline lookup yields CDR1 SGDLS and CDR2 YYNGEE. The CDR3 totals 13 residues. CDR3 sequence reads: CASSGDSLNEQFF. CDR3 nucleotides: TGTGCCAGCAGCGGGGACAGTTTAAATGAGCAGTTCTTC.

The J gene is TRBJ1-2, the V gene TRBV4-2; D is possibly TRBD1 (5 bases). V dropped 0 bases and J dropped 3 bases, with 14 bases sitting between them. CDR1 is LGHNA, CDR2 YNFKEQ, per germline. The CDR3 is 16 amino acids. In DNA form, the CDR3 reads TGTGCCAGCAGCCAAGATCTGGGGGGGAGGGACTATGGCTACACCTTC. It is translated as CASSQDLGGRDYGYTF.

This clone showed up just a few times. V is TRBV28 and J is TRBJ1-2, with 7 bases fitting TRBD1. There are 15 residues in the CDR3. CDR1 and CDR2 from the germline V gene are MDHEN and SYDVKM. V dropped 4 bases and J dropped 2; count of bases not matched to a gene: 7. CDR3 amino acids: CASSSLPDRNYGYTF. In DNA, the CDR3 is TGTGCCAGCAGTTCCCTTCCGGACAGGAACTATGGCTACACCTTC.

V usage is TRBV5-1 and J usage is TRBJ2-5, with 9 bases fitting TRBD1. This CDR3 has 14 amino acids. V was clipped by 4 bases and J by 5 bases; unmatched bases: 6. The germline V gene has CDR1 SGHRS and CDR2 YFSETQ. CDR3 sequence: CASSTGGNGETQYF. The CDR3, as DNA: TGCGCCAGCAGCACAGGGGGCAACGGTGAGACCCAGTACTTC.

This chain uses TRBV6-5 with TRBJ2-5; the match to TRBD2 covers 8 bases. Germline assignment: CDR1 MNHEY and CDR2 SVGAGI. J gave up 5 bases and V 0 bases, and 2 bases lay outside the gene matches. CDR3 length equals 14 residues. CDR3 DNA: TGTGCCAGCAGTTACTCTCCGGGAGGGGAGACCCAGTACTTC. This encodes CASSYSPGGETQYF.

The table lists this clone with a count of one. The chain couples TRBV30 to TRBJ2-7; TRBD1 is a possible D gene (5 bases). The V and J ends lost 0 bases and 5 bases respectively, with 11 bases between them. Germline CDR1 GTSNPN, CDR2 SVGIG (reference sequence). There are 13 residues in the CDR3. DNA of the CDR3: TGTGCCTGGAGTGTACGCAGGGATCACGAGCAGTACTTC. It specifies CAWSVRRDHEQYF.

This chain joins TRBV7-2 and TRBJ1-2; no clear D gene. Germline CDR1 SGHTA, CDR2 FQGNSA. V lost 4 bases, J lost 8 bases, and 14 bases lay in between. This CDR3 contains 13 residues. The CDR3 is CASSYPDRRGYTF. The CDR3 nucleotides read TGTGCCAGCAGCTACCCCGACCGGAGGGGCTACACCTTC.

The rearrangement links TRBV7-6 to TRBJ1-1; 12 bases are a match to TRBD1. J lost 8 bases, V lost 3 bases, and 7 bases had no gene match. There are 15 residues in the CDR3. Germline V CDR1 and CDR2: SGHVS, FNYEAQ. The CDR3 nucleotides read TGTGCCAGCAGCTTGGGGGGACAGGGGGCCCCGGAAGCTTTCTTT. Translation: CASSLGGQGAPEAFF.

The chain links TRBV5-6 to TRBJ2-1, with a weak D call TRBD1 (6 bases). Germline CDR1 is SGHDT and CDR2 is YYEEEE. The CDR3 has 18 amino acids. V was pared by 2 bases and J by 2 bases, with 20 bases between. The CDR3 spells CASSFEGVSGWPYNEQFF. The CDR3 nucleotides read TGTGCCAGCAGCTTCGAGGGGGTCTCAGGGTGGCCCTACAATGAGCAGTTCTTC. Supplemented by reference TRBV5-6 and TRBJ2-1, the full variable domain reads DAGVTQSPTHLIKTRGQQVTLRCSPKSGHDTVSWYQQALGQGPQFIFQYYEEEERQRGNFPDRFSGHQFPNYSSELNVNALLLGDSALYLCASSFEGVSGWPYNEQFFGPGTRLTVL.

The V and J genes are TRBV30 and TRBJ1-2, with TRBD1 as a possible D gene (6 bases). Trimming left V 1 base short and J 8 bases short, with 14 bases between. This CDR3 is built from 13 residues. The germline gives CDR1 GTSNPN, CDR2 SVGIG (reference sequence). CDR3 bases: TGTGCCTGGAGTGGAGGGGGTTCGAAAGGCTACACCTTC. Its translation: CAWSGGGSKGYTF.

V and J are TRBV30 and TRBJ2-1; 10 nucleotides match TRBD2. Germline assignment: CDR1 GTSNPN and CDR2 SVGIG (reference sequence). The trim removed 0 bases at V and 6 bases at J, leaving 5 bases unmatched. The CDR3 spans 15 residues. CDR3: CAWSVGLAGANEQFF. The CDR3 DNA is TGTGCCTGGAGTGTCGGGCTAGCGGGGGCCAATGAGCAGTTCTTC.

In this sample, this clone turned up once. The genes are TRBV11-1 and TRBJ2-5; TRBD2 aligns across 9 bases. J lost 7 bases, V lost 2 bases, and 5 bases had no gene match. CDR1 is SGHAT, CDR2 FQDESV, per germline (reference sequence). The CDR3 spans 14 residues. The CDR3 loop reads CASSLLAGEGTQYF. The CDR3 bases are TGTGCCAGCAGCTTATTAGCGGGGGAAGGGACCCAGTACTTC.

In its sample, this clone was seen once. This CDR3 reads CASSPGGHSNQPQHF. DNA of the CDR3: TGTGCCAGCAGCCCAGGGGGACACAGCAATCAGCCCCAGCATTTT. This chain joins TRBV5-6 and TRBJ1-5, with TRBD1 matching over 7 bases. V gave up 4 bases and J gave up 1 base; unmatched junction bases: 5. The CDR3 is 15 amino acids. The germline V gene has CDR1 SGHDT and CDR2 YYEEEE.

This clone was picked up one time. V and J are TRBV19 and TRBJ1-5, with 8 bases that match TRBD1. There are 15 residues in the CDR3. CDR1 LNHDA and CDR2 SQIVND come from the germline V gene (reference sequence). The junction had 10 bases not matched to a gene; V was cut back by 5 bases and J by 7 bases. The CDR3 DNA reads as TGTGCCAGTAGTCCCGAATCAGGGGGCTGGCAGCCCCAGCATTTT. Translating it yields CASSPESGGWQPQHF.